This TCR beta chain came from a study of cytomegalovirus exposure and HLA in healthy donors. General study results and limits: TCR beta V- and J-gene trimming, according to a later analysis, was linked to a missense DCLRE1C variant. Upon later analysis, HLA-associated TCR beta chains proved more clonally expanded than other, equally common chains.

CDR1 and CDR2 (germline): SGHTA, FQGNSA. Unmatched junction bases numbered 15, after V lost 5 bases and J lost 2 bases. CDR3 length: 18 amino acids. With regard to this clone: Its matching antigen is unknown.

The PCR contained 60 Vbeta and 13 Jbeta primers. Only in-frame clones appear in the TCRdb table, and some are missing; sequencing was by immunoSEQ multiplex PCR. The data contain some 140,000 clones, approximately 79% of them singletons. This sequence originates from a man aged 18 to 30 in good health and CMV-seronegative. The chain uses TRBV7-2 and TRBJ1-3, with 7 bases matching TRBD1. The sequenced sample was PBMCs. As DNA, the CDR3 is TGTGCCAGCAGCAGGGGGCTCGGGCCCACAAACCCTGGAAACACCATATATTTT. Translating it yields CASSRGLGPTNPGNTIYF. Looking up the rest from reference TRBV7-2 and TRBJ1-3 gives the full variable domain: GAGVSQSPSNKVTEKGKDVELRCDPISGHTALYWYRQSLGQGLEFLIYFQGNSAPDKSGLPSDRFSAERTGGSVSTLTIQRTQQEDSAVYLCASSRGLGPTNPGNTIYFGEGSWLTVV.